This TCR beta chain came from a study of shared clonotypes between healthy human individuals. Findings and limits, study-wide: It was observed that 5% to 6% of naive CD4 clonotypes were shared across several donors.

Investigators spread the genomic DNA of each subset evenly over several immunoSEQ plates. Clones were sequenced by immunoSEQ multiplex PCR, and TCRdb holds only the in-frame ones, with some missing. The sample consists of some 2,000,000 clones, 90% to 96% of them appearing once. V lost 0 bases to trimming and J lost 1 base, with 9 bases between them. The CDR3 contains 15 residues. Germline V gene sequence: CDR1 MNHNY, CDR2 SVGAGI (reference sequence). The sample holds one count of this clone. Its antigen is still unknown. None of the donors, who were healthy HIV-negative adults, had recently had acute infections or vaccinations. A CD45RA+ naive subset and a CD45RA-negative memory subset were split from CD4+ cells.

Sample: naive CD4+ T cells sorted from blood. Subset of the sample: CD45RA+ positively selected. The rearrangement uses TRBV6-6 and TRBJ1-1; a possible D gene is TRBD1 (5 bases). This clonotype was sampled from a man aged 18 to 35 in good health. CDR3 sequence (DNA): TGTGCCAGCAGTTACTCCCCAGGGACGAACACTGAAGCTTTCTTT. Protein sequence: CASSYSPGTNTEAFF.